This T cell receptor beta chain was recorded in a study of blood T cell repertoires in COVID-19. Overall study: Some COVID-19 samples were acute and others convalescent; all came from the United States, Italy and Spain.

The ends were cut back, 3 bases at V and 5 bases at J, with 4 bases in the middle. In germline, CDR1 is MGHRA, CDR2 YSYEKL. The CDR3 runs to 11 residues. Method: immunoSEQ multiplex PCR; TCRdb's copy keeps in-frame clones and lacks some. The sample gives almost 250,000 clones, about 87% of which show up once; about 1.5% is in the top ten. Each recovered donor of Cohort 3 presented with two negative PCRs, clearance, or symptom resolution. This receptor was obtained from a woman in her fifties or sixties who had recovered from COVID-19. V and J are TRBV4-1 and TRBJ1-1; no clear D gene. Sequenced material: PBMCs or T cells enriched from blood (not recorded which). The chain's CDR3 is CASSHETEAFF. CDR3 bases: TGCGCCAGCAGCCATGAGACTGAAGCTTTCTTT.